This TCR beta chain was captured in a study of control samples from healthy donors and cancer patients. The CDR3 loop spans 15 amino acids. Germline V gene lookup returns CDR1 SGHTA and CDR2 FQGNSA. V was clipped by 1 base and J by 1 base, with 8 bases between them. The assay was immunoSEQ multiplex PCR, and TCRdb's table has in-frame clones only and misses some. The repertoire holds about 190,000 clones, with over 80% as singletons. Sequenced: blood. The rearrangement uses TRBV7-2 and TRBJ1-5; the D is unclear. The receptor was derived from a man aged 25-45 years in good health. This chain's CDR3 is CASSLERLSNQPQHF. CDR3 bases: TGTGCCAGCAGCTTAGAGAGATTGAGCAATCAGCCCCAGCATTTT.